This entry lists 29 T cell receptor beta chains sequenced from one sample in a study of blood T cell repertoires in COVID-19. The data were produced by immunoSEQ multiplex PCR, yet TCRdb's version contains in-frame clones alone and is incomplete. The repertoire holds approximately 460,000 clones, with roughly nine tenths as singletons. Input material: peripheral blood. These receptors were obtained from a man between 18 and 35 years old with COVID-19, enrolled during active disease.

The chain carries TRBV18 and TRBJ2-7, with a weak D call TRBD1 (6 bases). The CDR3 has 13 residues. Per the germline V gene, CDR1 is KGHSH and CDR2 is LQKENI. V was trimmed by 5 bases and J by 1 base, leaving 9 bases between them. CDR3 sequence (DNA): TGTGCCAGCTCAGATACAGGGTCCTACGAGCAGTACTTC. Residues: CASSDTGSYEQYF. Full variable domain (missing parts from reference TRBV18 and TRBJ2-7): NAGVMQNPRHLVRRRGQEARLRCSPMKGHSHVYWYRQLPEEGLKFMVYLQKENIIDESGMPKERFSAEFPKEGPSILRIQQVVRGDSAAYFCASSDTGSYEQYFGPGTRLTVT.

For this clone: In the same sample, other DNA sequences code for this CDR3. The chain links TRBV18 to TRBJ2-5; no clear D. Trimming removed 3 bases from V and 0 bases from J, with 8 bases in between. Germline values: CDR1 KGHSH, CDR2 LQKENI. The CDR3 extends over 14 amino acids. CDR3 in amino acids: CASSPRRNQETQYF. The CDR3 DNA reads as TGTGCCAGCTCACCTCGCAGGAACCAAGAGACCCAGTACTTC.

The chain has TRBV24-1 and TRBJ2-1; possible D gene TRBD2, 6 bases. V lost 4 bases, J lost 1 base, and 10 bases lay in between. CDR1 is KGHDR, CDR2 SFDVKD, per germline. The CDR3 consists of 15 residues. DNA of the CDR3: TGTGCCACCAGTGAACTAGCTGCTTCCTACAATGAGCAGTTCTTC. This gives the protein CATSELAASYNEQFF.

The CDR3: CASSPGAGGVYEQYF. The CDR3 bases are TGTGCCAGCAGTCCAGGAGCGGGAGGGGTTTACGAGCAGTACTTC. The chain carries TRBV6-4 and TRBJ2-7; TRBD2 agrees at 10 bases. J lost 4 bases, V lost 5 bases, and 8 bases had no gene match. Germline-derived CDR1 and CDR2 are MRHNA and SNTAGT. This CDR3 contains 15 residues.

The chain carries TRBV5-6 and TRBJ2-2; TRBD1 matches 9 bases. V was clipped by 0 bases and J by 5 bases; unmatched bases: 5. This CDR3 is 16 amino acids long. CDR1 SGHDT and CDR2 YYEEEE come from the germline V gene. The DNA of the CDR3 is TGTGCCAGCAGCTTGGCGCTGACAGGGGGGACCGGGGAGCTGTTTTTT. This gives the protein CASSLALTGGTGELFF. The full variable domain, with the rest looked up from reference TRBV5-6 and TRBJ2-2, is DAGVTQSPTHLIKTRGQQVTLRCSPKSGHDTVSWYQQALGQGPQFIFQYYEEEERQRGNFPDRFSGHQFPNYSSELNVNALLLGDSALYLCASSLALTGGTGELFFGEGSRLTVL.

The rearrangement joins TRBV11-2 to TRBJ1-6, with 9 positions matching TRBD1. The CDR3 sequence is 15 residues long. V shed 6 bases, J shed 9 bases, and the junction held 9 bases outside the gene matches. Germline CDR1 SGHAT, CDR2 FQNNGV. DNA of the CDR3: TGTGCCAGCAGTTCGGACAGGGGATTTGGTTCACCCCTCCACTTT. Translated: CASSSDRGFGSPLHF.

Only one count was recorded for this clone. The gene calls are TRBV3-1 (or the pseudogene TRBV3-2) and TRBJ2-1; 12 bases fit TRBD2. V gave up 0 bases and J gave up 2 bases; unmatched junction bases: 2. The CDR3 is 17 amino acids. Per germline, CDR1 LGHDT and CDR2 YNNKEL (reference sequence). CDR3 sequence: CASSQDLAGGPYNEQFF. CDR3 coding DNA: TGTGCCAGCAGCCAAGACCTAGCGGGGGGGCCCTACAATGAGCAGTTCTTC.

The chain recombines TRBV10-3 with TRBJ1-4, with 9 nucleotides matching TRBD1. This CDR3 region has 14 residues. The J segment lost 4 bases and the V segment lost 5 bases, leaving 2 bases of the junction unmatched. The germline gives CDR1 ENHRY, CDR2 SYGVKD. CDR3 residues: CAISTGQGNEKLFF. The CDR3 bases are TGTGCCATCAGTACGGGACAGGGTAATGAAAAACTGTTTTTT.

The chain links TRBV30 to TRBJ2-2; 8 nucleotides agree with TRBD1. Germline-derived CDR1 and CDR2 are GTSNPN and SVGIG (reference sequence). The J segment lost 6 bases and the V segment lost 3 bases, leaving 3 bases of the junction unmatched. This CDR3 contains 13 residues. CDR3 DNA sequence: TGTGCCTGGAGCCAGGGGGCTGCCGGGGAGCTGTTTTTT. Protein product: CAWSQGAAGELFF.

V is TRBV27 and J is TRBJ2-7; possibly TRBD2 for D (6 bases). The germline V and J ends were trimmed by 10 bases and 2 bases, with 21 bases remaining between them. The length of the CDR3 is 15 residues. Germline assignment: CDR1 MNHEY and CDR2 SMNVEV (reference sequence). The DNA of the CDR3 is TGTGCCACCGCAGGAGGTGGGAGGCAGGCCTACGAGCAGTACTTC. As protein: CATAGGGRQAYEQYF.

This clone was counted only a few times. The gene calls are TRBV5-6 and TRBJ1-3; no clear D gene. V was pared by 0 bases and J by 6 bases, with 19 bases between. The germline CDR1 and CDR2 sequences are SGHDT and YYEEEE. CDR3 length: 17 residues. CDR3 residues: CASSLATWQVASNTIYF. For the CDR3, the DNA is TGTGCCAGCAGCTTGGCCACGTGGCAGGTGGCATCAAACACCATATATTTT.

The J gene is TRBJ1-6, the V gene TRBV27; 9 bases align to TRBD1. This CDR3 region has 15 residues. Germline V gives CDR1 MNHEY, CDR2 SMNVEV (reference sequence). The V gene end was trimmed by 10 bases and the J gene end by 8 bases; junction bases not matched to a gene: 12. CDR3 protein: CATKKQGAIDSPLHF. In nucleotides, the CDR3 is TGTGCCACCAAAAAACAGGGGGCTATTGATTCACCCCTCCACTTT.

The chain combines TRBV2 with TRBJ2-7, with 10 bases that match TRBD2. J was trimmed by 4 bases and V by 7 bases; bases with no gene match: 10. Germline CDR1 SNHLY, CDR2 FYNNEI. This CDR3 is 15 amino acids long. This CDR3 reads CASTQEASGRYEQYF. CDR3 DNA sequence: TGTGCCAGCACCCAGGAGGCTAGCGGGAGATACGAGCAGTACTTC.

This sequence joins TRBV28 and TRBJ2-6, with D possibly matching TRBD2 (6 bases). The V gene's germline CDR1 is MDHEN and CDR2 SYDVKM. This CDR3 comprises 14 residues. The germline V and J ends were trimmed by 10 bases and 9 bases, with 19 bases remaining between them. The CDR3 DNA is TGTGCCACCACGGTCGGGGGAGTGGGCAACGTCCTGACTTTC. Translation: CATTVGGVGNVLTF.

This rearrangement joins TRBV2 to TRBJ1-2, with D possibly being TRBD1 (6 bases). Germline CDR1 reads SNHLY; CDR2 reads FYNNEI. The CDR3 is 14 residues long. Trimming took 3 bases from V and 2 from J, leaving 10 bases between them. CDR3 residues: CASSEYRVNYGYTF. CDR3 DNA sequence: TGTGCCAGCAGTGAGTACAGGGTGAACTATGGCTACACCTTC.

The chain employs TRBV6-1 and TRBJ2-7; D gene ambiguous. The CDR3 spans 13 residues. CDR1 and CDR2 from the germline V gene are MNHNS and SASEGT. Trimming left V 3 bases short and J 3 bases short, with 9 bases between. The CDR3 loop reads CASSDRSDYEQYF. CDR3 sequence (DNA): TGTGCCAGCAGTGATCGGAGCGACTACGAGCAGTACTTC.

This chain links TRBV24-1 with TRBJ2-7; 8 nucleotides match TRBD1. The CDR3 is 17 amino acids. V lost 4 bases, J lost 3 bases, and 13 bases stayed unmatched. Germline CDR1 and CDR2: KGHDR and SFDVKD. DNA of the CDR3: TGTGCCACCAGTGACAATAATGATGGACAGGGCATCTACGAGCAGTACTTC. Amino acid sequence: CATSDNNDGQGIYEQYF.

V is TRBV2 and J is TRBJ2-2; D possibly corresponds to TRBD2 (6 bases). Germline V CDR1 and CDR2: SNHLY, FYNNEI. The CDR3 runs to 14 residues. Trimming cost V 5 bases and J 6 bases, with 13 bases left between them. The CDR3 DNA follows: TGTGCCAGCAGTTCCGGGACTCGGGCCGGGGAGCTGTTTTTT. Translating it yields CASSSGTRAGELFF.

The rearrangement links TRBV11-3 to TRBJ2-4, with 9 bases aligning to TRBD2. CDR3 length: 19 residues. J gave up 8 bases and V 5 bases, and 22 bases lay outside the gene matches. Germline values: CDR1 SGHNT, CDR2 YENEEA. CDR3 region: CASSLRFSGSARGRDIQYF. As DNA, the CDR3 is TGTGCCAGCAGCCTAAGATTTAGCGGGAGTGCCAGAGGGAGGGACATTCAGTACTTC.

A note on this clone: A read error may explain this, as a much larger clone is one base away. Other DNA sequences in this specimen translate into the identical CDR3. V and J are TRBV4-1 and TRBJ2-7; D may be TRBD2 (5 bases). The CDR3 spans 15 residues. V was cut by 1 base and J by 0 bases, with 10 bases left in between. Germline CDR1 MGHRA, CDR2 YSYEKL. This CDR3 is CASSQASGVSYEQYF. CDR3 nucleotides: TGCGCCAGCAGCCAAGCCAGCGGAGTCTCCTACGAGCAGTACTTC.

Comments on this clone: The sample contains more than one DNA sequence encoding this CDR3. The chain combines TRBV3-1 (or the pseudogene TRBV3-2) with TRBJ2-1; 13 bases agree with TRBD2. The germline V gene has CDR1 LGHDT and CDR2 YNNKEL (reference sequence). V shed 4 bases, J shed 7 bases, and the junction held 4 bases outside the gene matches. The CDR3 has 15 amino acids. CDR3 sequence reads: CASSPTSGRSNEQFF. In DNA form, the CDR3 reads TGTGCCAGCAGCCCGACTAGCGGGAGGTCGAATGAGCAGTTCTTC.

CDR3 sequence reads: CASSVSGIYNEQFF. The CDR3 coding sequence is TGTGCCAGCAGCGTCAGCGGGATCTACAATGAGCAGTTCTTC. This rearrangement joins TRBV7-9 to TRBJ2-1, with 7 bases identical to TRBD2. The CDR3 is made up of 14 amino acids. Trimming removed 5 bases from V and 3 bases from J; junction bases left unmatched: 4. Germline V lookup: CDR1 SEHNR, CDR2 FQNEAQ (reference sequence).

As regards this clone: A junction end diverges from the germline sequence, so it may reflect a read error. This sequence joins TRBV5-1 and TRBJ2-2; D might be TRBD2 (6 bases). This CDR3 comprises 17 residues. Looked up from germline, CDR1 is SGHRS and CDR2 is YFSETQ. The DNA of the CDR3 is TGCGCCAGCAGCTTGGCCGGCGCGGGGATGAACGCCGGGGAGCTGTTTTTT. It is translated as CASSLAGAGMNAGELFF. Full variable domain (outside the CDR3, taken from reference TRBV5-1 and TRBJ2-2): KAGVTQTPRYLIKTRGQQVTLSCSPISGHRSVSWYQQTPGQGLQFLFEYFSETQRNKGNFPGRFSGRQFSNSRSEMNVSTLELGDSALYLCASSLAGAGMNAGELFFGEGSRLTVL.

The V call is TRBV6-1, the J call TRBJ1-3; a weak D match, TRBD1 (5 bases). The CDR3 runs 14 residues. Per the germline V gene, CDR1 is MNHNS and CDR2 is SASEGT. Trimming removed 3 bases at V and 1 base at J, with 7 bases between. The CDR3 DNA reads TGTGCCAGCAGTGATTCAGGGTCTGGAAACACCATATATTTT. Protein product: CASSDSGSGNTIYF.

The CDR3 loop reads CASSGQGAVYGYTF. The CDR3 DNA reads as TGTGCCAGTAGTGGACAGGGGGCAGTTTATGGCTACACCTTC. V is TRBV19 and J is TRBJ1-2; 11 bases match TRBD1. V gave up 5 bases and J gave up 5 bases; unmatched junction bases: 4. Germline CDR1 reads LNHDA; CDR2 reads SQIVND (reference sequence). The CDR3 is made up of 14 amino acids.

The chain uses TRBV5-4 and TRBJ2-5; D perhaps matches TRBD2 (7 bases). V lost 9 bases to trimming and J lost 5 bases, with 20 bases between them. Germline V gives CDR1 SGHNT, CDR2 YYREEE (reference sequence). The CDR3 runs 14 residues. This CDR3 is CATSRDRGAETQYF. In DNA form, the CDR3 reads TGTGCCACCTCCCGGGATCGGGGGGCTGAGACCCAGTACTTC.

CDR3 sequence (DNA): TGCGCCAGCAGTGATGTAGCGGGGTACGAGCAGTACTTC. It yields the protein CASSDVAGYEQYF. This rearrangement joins TRBV10-1 to TRBJ2-7; TRBD2 matches 8 bases. The CDR3 sequence is 13 residues long. Germline V gene data show CDR1 as WNHNN and CDR2 as SYGVQD (reference sequence). V lost 3 bases and J lost 4; bases outside the gene matches: 2.

This clone was picked up a small number of times. At the DNA level, this CDR3 is encoded by other sequences in the same sample as well. This chain uses TRBV14 with TRBJ1-2; possibly TRBD1 for D (5 bases). In germline, CDR1 is SGHDN, CDR2 FVKESK. V lost 4 bases and J lost 4, with 10 bases in between. This CDR3 contains 13 residues. The CDR3 loop is CASSPGGSYGYTF. Here the CDR3 DNA reads TGTGCCAGCAGCCCTGGGGGGAGCTATGGCTACACCTTC.

Details on this clone: This specimen includes other DNA sequences encoding the same CDR3. The chain couples TRBV7-9 to TRBJ1-1; TRBD1 is a possible D gene (5 bases). The germline gives CDR1 SEHNR, CDR2 FQNEAQ (reference sequence). CDR3 size: 14 residues. V gave up 1 base and J gave up 4 bases, with 10 bases separating them. CDR3 region: CASSLGQFGTEAFF. CDR3 sequence (DNA): TGTGCCAGCAGCTTAGGACAGTTTGGCACTGAAGCTTTCTTT.